Below are 12 T cell receptor beta chains sequenced from a single sample in a study of blood T cell repertoires in COVID-19. Clones were sequenced by immunoSEQ multiplex PCR, and TCRdb holds only the in-frame ones, with some missing. The table lists roughly 200,000 clones, around three quarters of them singletons. The sample was peripheral blood. These receptors came from a woman in her seventies with acute or convalescent COVID-19.

The chain joins TRBV7-8 to TRBJ2-7; 11 bases align to TRBD1. Germline CDR1 reads SGHVS; CDR2 reads FQNEAQ. The CDR3 extends over 15 amino acids. V was clipped by 2 bases and J by 2 bases; unmatched bases: 2. For the CDR3, the DNA is TGTGCCAGCAGCTTACAGGACAGGGGGCCCTACGAGCAGTACTTC. Translation gives CASSLQDRGPYEQYF. Supplemented by reference TRBV7-8 and TRBJ2-7, the full variable domain reads GAGVSQSPRYKVAKRGQDVALRCDPISGHVSLFWYQQALGQGPEFLTYFQNEAQLDKSGLPSDRFFAERPEGSVSTLKIQRTQQEDSAVYLCASSLQDRGPYEQYFGPGTRLTVT.

This chain uses TRBV25-1 with TRBJ2-3; no clear D. The CDR3 is 16 residues long. The V end was cut by 4 bases, the J end by 2 bases, with 16 bases between. Germline CDR1 MGHDK, CDR2 SYGVNS. DNA of the CDR3: TGTGCCAGCAGTGTTACCCAAAGACTTCACACAGATACGCAGTATTTT. Translation: CASSVTQRLHTDTQYF.

The V and J genes are TRBV30 and TRBJ2-2; D possibly corresponds to TRBD2 (6 bases). Between the trimmed V and J ends, which lost 3 bases and 3 bases, there was a span of 14 bases. The CDR3 consists of 15 residues. Germline V CDR1 and CDR2: GTSNPN, SVGIG (reference sequence). The CDR3 DNA follows: TGTGCCTGGAGGGGAGGAAGGGGTTACACCGGGGAGCTGTTTTTT. It yields the protein CAWRGGRGYTGELFF.

This clone was found once. The chain combines TRBV29-1 with TRBJ2-7; possible D gene TRBD1, 6 bases. V lost 7 bases to trimming and J lost 5 bases, with 12 bases between them. Germline CDR1 reads SQVTM; CDR2 reads ANQGSEA. There are 11 residues in the CDR3. DNA for the CDR3: TGCAGCGGCAAACAGGGCCACGAGCAGTACTTC. This gives the protein CSGKQGHEQYF.

The CDR3 DNA follows: TGTGCCAGCAGCTACCGTGGGACTCGGGGATACAATGAGCAGTTCTTC. Its translation: CASSYRGTRGYNEQFF. The rearrangement links TRBV7-2 to TRBJ2-1; a weak D match, TRBD2 (6 bases). CDR1 is SGHTA, CDR2 FQGNSA, per germline. The CDR3 spans 16 residues. Trimming removed 4 bases from V and 4 bases from J, with 17 bases in between.

V usage is TRBV3-1 (or the pseudogene TRBV3-2) and J usage is TRBJ2-7; 7 bases fit TRBD2. Germline trimming cut 8 bases from V and 7 bases from J; bases unmatched to any gene: 17. The CDR3 has 15 residues. In germline, CDR1 is LGHDT, CDR2 YNNKEL (reference sequence). In DNA form, the CDR3 reads TGTGCCAGCTCCAAACCCGGGACGGCGGGGGAAGAGCAGTACTTC. Translation: CASSKPGTAGEEQYF.

The chain recombines TRBV27 with TRBJ2-1; 12 nucleotides align to TRBD2. This CDR3 has 14 residues. After removal of 8 bases from V and 6 bases from J, the junction contained 5 bases not matched to a gene. Germline V gene sequence: CDR1 MNHEY, CDR2 SMNVEV (reference sequence). The CDR3 protein is CASQTSGSVNEQFF. Here the CDR3 DNA reads TGTGCCAGCCAGACTAGCGGGAGCGTCAATGAGCAGTTCTTC.

The chain uses TRBV6-5 and TRBJ2-3; TRBD2 aligns across 12 bases. CDR1 and CDR2 from the germline V gene are MNHEY and SVGAGI. Unmatched junction bases numbered 2, after V lost 6 bases and J lost 10 bases. This CDR3 region has 12 residues. The CDR3 nucleotides read TGTGCCAGCAGCCTAGCGGGAGGGCCGCAGTATTTT. Amino acids: CASSLAGGPQYF.

The V gene is TRBV5-4, the J gene TRBJ2-5; D is unresolved. Trimming removed 2 bases from V and 3 bases from J, with 2 bases in between. The CDR3 covers 11 residues. CDR1 and CDR2 (germline): SGHNT, YYREEE (reference sequence). In DNA, the CDR3 is TGTGCCAGCAGCTTTAAAGAGACCCAGTACTTC. Its protein product is CASSFKETQYF.

The J gene is TRBJ2-7, the V gene TRBV5-1, with 9 bases lining up with TRBD2. Germline V gives CDR1 SGHRS, CDR2 YFSETQ. There are 18 residues in the CDR3. V was clipped by 1 base and J by 5 bases; unmatched bases: 16. In nucleotides, the CDR3 is TGCGCCAGCAGCTTGAGGGCAGGGGGTGAACTAGCGGGCAACGAGCAGTACTTC. Amino acid sequence: CASSLRAGGELAGNEQYF.

CDR3 sequence: CASSITRNSYNEQFF. The CDR3 nucleotides are TGTGCCAGTAGTATAACTAGGAACTCGTACAATGAGCAGTTCTTC. The chain employs TRBV19 and TRBJ2-1; D might be TRBD2 (5 bases). The CDR3 contains 15 residues. CDR1 and CDR2 (germline): LNHDA, SQIVND (reference sequence). V was clipped by 2 bases and J by 4 bases, with 12 bases between them.

This rearrangement joins TRBV19 to TRBJ1-2; TRBD1 is a possible D gene (6 bases). The CDR3 is made up of 13 amino acids. The germline CDR1 and CDR2 sequences are LNHDA and SQIVND (reference sequence). V gave up 10 bases and J gave up 1 base, with 13 bases separating them. The CDR3 DNA follows: TGTGCCACCAGGACAGCGTATAACTATGGCTACACCTTC. It yields the protein CATRTAYNYGYTF.